The 7 T cell receptor beta chains in this list originate from one sample, sequenced in a study of PD-1 blockade in classical Hodgkin lymphoma. Assay: immunoSEQ multiplex PCR; the TCRdb copy retains only in-frame clones and omits some. The repertoire holds roughly 60,000 clones, with 91% as singletons. Described time point: cycle 4 day 1 (C4D1), after 6 weeks of nivolumab. Relapse was seen in all patients after autologous stem cell transplantation, and brentuximab vedotin exposure was variable. The sequencing here drew on peripheral blood mononuclear cells (PBMCs), taken before the fourth cycle of nivolumab. These receptors were collected from a human donor with classical Hodgkin lymphoma.

The chain carries TRBV4-1 and TRBJ2-4; D gene ambiguous. There are 16 residues in the CDR3. V lost 1 base to trimming and J lost 6 bases, with 16 bases between them. Germline loops: CDR1 MGHRA, CDR2 YSYEKL. In nucleotides, the CDR3 is TGCGCCAGCAGCCAAGCGGACCAATTCTACGGAAACATTCAGTACTTC. This sequence encodes CASSQADQFYGNIQYF.

The chain carries TRBV5-1 and TRBJ2-3, with TRBD2 identical over 9 bases. The germline gives CDR1 SGHRS, CDR2 YFSETQ. The CDR3 extends over 14 amino acids. With V trimmed by 4 bases and J by 0 bases, 0 bases remained unmatched. The CDR3 DNA reads TGCGCCAGCAGCGCGGGGGGGAGCACAGATACGCAGTATTTT. It codes for CASSAGGSTDTQYF.

The genes are TRBV5-6 and TRBJ2-2; D unclear. CDR3 length: 13 amino acids. Trimming pared 2 bases from V and 6 bases from J, leaving 8 bases between. CDR1 is SGHDT, CDR2 YYEEEE, per germline. CDR3 protein: CASSFGSAGELFF. The CDR3 DNA reads TGTGCCAGCAGCTTCGGGTCGGCCGGGGAGCTGTTTTTT. Full variable domain (remainder filled in from reference TRBV5-6 and TRBJ2-2): DAGVTQSPTHLIKTRGQQVTLRCSPKSGHDTVSWYQQALGQGPQFIFQYYEEEERQRGNFPDRFSGHQFPNYSSELNVNALLLGDSALYLCASSFGSAGELFFGEGSRLTVL.

This clone has a handful of counts. This chain uses TRBV25-1 with TRBJ1-6, with TRBD1 as a possible D gene (6 bases). CDR3 size: 14 residues. Trimming took off 4 bases at V and 8 bases at J, with 12 bases between the two ends. Germline V gene data show CDR1 as MGHDK and CDR2 as SYGVNS. The CDR3 region has the DNA TGTGCCAGCAGTGGGCCAGGGGTGGATTCACCCCTCCACTTT. Protein: CASSGPGVDSPLHF. The variable domain in full, completed from reference TRBV25-1 and TRBJ1-6, reads EADIYQTPRYLVIGTGKKITLECSQTMGHDKMYWYQQDPGMELHLIHYSYGVNSTEKGDLSSESTVSRIRTEHFPLTLESARPSHTSQYLCASSGPGVDSPLHFGNGTRLTVT.

The gene calls are TRBV7-9 and TRBJ1-2; TRBD1 is a possible D gene (5 bases). Germline CDR1 is SEHNR and CDR2 is FQNEAQ (reference sequence). The CDR3 runs 17 residues. The V gene lost 5 bases and the J gene lost 3 bases, with 22 bases spanning the gap. CDR3 protein: CASSPVRYERQHYGYTF. CDR3 nucleotides: TGTGCCAGCAGCCCTGTGAGGTATGAGAGACAGCACTATGGCTACACCTTC.

The chain recombines TRBV27 with TRBJ1-5, with 7 bases lining up with TRBD1. The V and J ends lost 3 bases and 5 bases, in that order; junction bases with no gene match: 16. Germline CDR1 and CDR2: MNHEY and SMNVEV (reference sequence). This CDR3 has 18 amino acids. CDR3 nucleotides: TGTGCCAGCAGTTTCGAAAAGAGGACAGGCCCTTTTTATCAGCCCCAGCATTTT. It encodes CASSFEKRTGPFYQPQHF.

The chain employs TRBV19 and TRBJ2-7; 12 bases are a match to TRBD2. V trimming: 10 bases; J trimming: 0 bases; junction bases outside the gene matches: 4. CDR3 size: 14 residues. Per the germline V gene, CDR1 is LNHDA and CDR2 is SQIVND (reference sequence). CDR3 coding DNA: TGTGCCACAGGACTAGCGGGGTCCTCCTACGAGCAGTACTTC. This codes for CATGLAGSSYEQYF.